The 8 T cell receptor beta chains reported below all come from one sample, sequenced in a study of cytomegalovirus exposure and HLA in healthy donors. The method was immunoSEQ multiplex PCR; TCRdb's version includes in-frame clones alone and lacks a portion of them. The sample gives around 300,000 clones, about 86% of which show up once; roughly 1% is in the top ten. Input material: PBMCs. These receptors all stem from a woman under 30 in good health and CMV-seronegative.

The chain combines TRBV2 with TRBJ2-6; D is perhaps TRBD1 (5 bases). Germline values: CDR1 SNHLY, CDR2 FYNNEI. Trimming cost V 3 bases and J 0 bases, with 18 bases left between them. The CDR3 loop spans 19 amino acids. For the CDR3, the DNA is TGTGCCAGCAGTGAGTTATTTCAGGGTGTCGACTCTGGGGCCAACGTCCTGACTTTC. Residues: CASSELFQGVDSGANVLTF.

CDR3 bases: TGCGCCAGCAGCTTGGGGGCACAGAATCAGCCCCAGCATTTT. This encodes CASSLGAQNQPQHF. The genes are TRBV5-1 and TRBJ1-5, with D uncertain. The V gene's germline CDR1 is SGHRS and CDR2 YFSETQ. The CDR3 contains 14 residues. V dropped 0 bases and J dropped 4 bases, with 8 bases sitting between them.

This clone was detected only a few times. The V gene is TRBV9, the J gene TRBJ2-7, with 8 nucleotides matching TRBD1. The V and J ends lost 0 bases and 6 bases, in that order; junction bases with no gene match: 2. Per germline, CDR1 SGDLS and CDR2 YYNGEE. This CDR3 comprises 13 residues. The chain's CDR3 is CASSVEQGGEQYF. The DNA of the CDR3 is TGTGCCAGCAGCGTAGAACAGGGGGGCGAGCAGTACTTC.

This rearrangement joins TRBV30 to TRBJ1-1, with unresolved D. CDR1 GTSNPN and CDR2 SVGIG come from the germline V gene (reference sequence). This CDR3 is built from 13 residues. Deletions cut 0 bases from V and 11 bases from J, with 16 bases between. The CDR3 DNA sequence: TGTGCCTGGAGTGTAAACGGTTATGAAGTTGCTTTCTTT. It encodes CAWSVNGYEVAFF.

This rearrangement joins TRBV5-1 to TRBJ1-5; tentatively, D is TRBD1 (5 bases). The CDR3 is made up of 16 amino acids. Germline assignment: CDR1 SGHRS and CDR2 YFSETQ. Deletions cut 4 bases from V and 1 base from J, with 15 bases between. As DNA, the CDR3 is TGCGCCAGCAGCCCCGCGGGGGTAAGGAGCAATCAGCCCCAGCATTTT. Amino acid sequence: CASSPAGVRSNQPQHF.

The CDR3: CASSIKGPSGRARETQYF. The DNA for the CDR3 is TGTGCCAGTAGTATAAAAGGCCCTAGCGGGAGGGCCCGAGAGACCCAGTACTTC. The chain combines TRBV19 with TRBJ2-5, with 12 positions matching TRBD2. The CDR3 is made up of 18 amino acids. V lost 2 bases to trimming and J lost 4 bases; unmatched junction nucleotides: 11. In germline, CDR1 is LNHDA, CDR2 SQIVND (reference sequence).

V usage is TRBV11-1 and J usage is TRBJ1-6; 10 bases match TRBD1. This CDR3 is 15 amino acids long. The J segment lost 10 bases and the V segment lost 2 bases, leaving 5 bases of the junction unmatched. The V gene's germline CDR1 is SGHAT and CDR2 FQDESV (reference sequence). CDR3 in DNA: TGTGCCAGCAGCTTACCGGGACAGGGGTCATCACCCCTCCACTTT. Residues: CASSLPGQGSSPLHF.

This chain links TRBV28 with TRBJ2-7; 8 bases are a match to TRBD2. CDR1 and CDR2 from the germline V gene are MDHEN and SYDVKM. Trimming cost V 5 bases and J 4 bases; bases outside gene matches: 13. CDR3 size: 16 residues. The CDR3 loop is CASSPGSGLVFYEQYF. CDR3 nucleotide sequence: TGTGCCAGCAGTCCAGGGTCGGGACTAGTCTTTTACGAGCAGTACTTC.